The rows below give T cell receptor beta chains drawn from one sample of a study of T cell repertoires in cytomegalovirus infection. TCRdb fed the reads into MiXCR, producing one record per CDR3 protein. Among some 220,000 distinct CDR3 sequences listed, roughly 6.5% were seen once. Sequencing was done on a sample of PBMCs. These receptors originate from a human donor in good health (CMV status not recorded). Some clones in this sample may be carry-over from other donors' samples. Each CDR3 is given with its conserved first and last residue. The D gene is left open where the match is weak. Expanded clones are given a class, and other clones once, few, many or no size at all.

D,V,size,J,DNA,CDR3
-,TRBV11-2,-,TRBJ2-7,TGTGCCAGCACCCTACTTCCGACTCTCCTGGGCGAGCAGTACTTC,CASTLLPTLLGEQYF
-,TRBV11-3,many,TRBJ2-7,TGTGCCAGCAGTAAAGGGGGAGTCTCCTACGAGCAGTACTTC,CASSKGGVSYEQYF
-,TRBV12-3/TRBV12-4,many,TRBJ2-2,TGTGCCAGCAGCCCCCCTAAGGGGGTGACCGGGGAGCTGTTTTTT,CASSPPKGVTGELFF
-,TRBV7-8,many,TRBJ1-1,TGTGCCAGCAGCCCCTACGTCCCTGAAGCTTTCTTT,CASSPYVPEAFF
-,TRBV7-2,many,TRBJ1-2,TGTGCCAGCAGCTTAGTGACTGGAGGCTACACCTTC,CASSLVTGGYTF
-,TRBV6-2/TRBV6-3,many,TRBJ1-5,TGTGCCAGCAGTTCGACCAGCCAAAACTACAATCAGCCCCAGCATTTT,CASSSTSQNYNQPQHF
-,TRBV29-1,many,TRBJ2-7,TGCAGCGTTGAAGGAGGGACATCATTCTACGAGCAGTACTTC,CSVEGGTSFYEQYF
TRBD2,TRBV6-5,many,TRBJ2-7,TGTGCCAGCAGTCTTACTAGCGGGGGGCCGGATTCCTACGAGCAGTACTTC,CASSLTSGGPDSYEQYF
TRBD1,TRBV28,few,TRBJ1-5,TGTGCCAGCACTAGGCCCGGACAGGGGGCCAGGCAGCCCCAGCATTTT,CASTRPGQGARQPQHF
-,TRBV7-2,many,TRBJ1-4,TGTGCCAGCAGCTCTCTCAGGGGACCTAATGAAAAACTGTTTTTT,CASSSLRGPNEKLFF
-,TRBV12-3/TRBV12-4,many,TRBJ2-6,TGTGCCAGCAGCTACAGTACGGGCGGGGCCAACGTCCTGACTTTC,CASSYSTGGANVLTF
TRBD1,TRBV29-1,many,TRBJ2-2,TGCAGCGCACAGGGGGATTTCGGAACCGGGGAGCTGTTTTTT,CSAQGDFGTGELFF
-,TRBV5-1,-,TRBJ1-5,TGCGCCAGCAGCTTGGAGGGGGATACGCAGCATTTT,CASSLEGDTQHF
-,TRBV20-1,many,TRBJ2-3,TGCAGTGCTAGAGATCACCGGGCAGATACGCAGTATTTT,CSARDHRADTQYF
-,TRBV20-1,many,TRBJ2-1,TGCAGTGCTAGGGGGAGGAGCAATGAGCAGTTCTTC,CSARGRSNEQFF
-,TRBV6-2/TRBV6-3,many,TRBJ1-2,TGTGCCAGCACTTGGATGGGTAATGGCTACACCTTC,CASTWMGNGYTF
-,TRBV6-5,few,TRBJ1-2,TGTGCCAGCAGCTTCGCACCAACTCTGATTGGCTATGGCTACACCTTC,CASSFAPTLIGYGYTF
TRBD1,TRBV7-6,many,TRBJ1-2,TGTGCCAGCAGCGAGACAGGGGGATATGGCTACACCTTC,CASSETGGYGYTF
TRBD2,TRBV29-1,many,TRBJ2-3,TGCAGCGCCGAACGGGCGGGGGGCACAGATACGCAGTATTTT,CSAERAGGTDTQYF
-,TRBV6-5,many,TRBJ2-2,TGTGCCAGCAGTTACTCGGCCGGGGAGCTGTTTTTT,CASSYSAGELFF